This TCR beta chain was observed in a study of blood T cell repertoires in COVID-19. Study information: Donors in the United States, Italy and Spain gave samples during acute or convalescent COVID-19.

How the authors handled the data: Cell counts per sample came from amplifying reference gene primers. Here immunoSEQ multiplex PCR was the method, and the copy in TCRdb shows in-frame clones only, minus some. V, J and clone size were drawn from that table, and D and trimming were deduced from the DNA. Among a few hundred thousand clones, 70% to 90% were seen once, and the ten largest hold about 1.6%. Trimming shortened V by 6 bases and J by 7 bases, and 13 bases separated the two germline ends. This CDR3 contains 13 residues. Specimen: PBMCs or T cells enriched from blood (not recorded which). The TCR originated in a man aged 40-49 years who had recovered from COVID-19. The gene calls are TRBV12-3 or TRBV12-4 and TRBJ1-5; D is possibly TRBD1 (6 bases). This CDR3 is CASRDSTTQPQHF. CDR3 sequence (DNA): TGTGCCAGCAGGGACAGTACCACCCAGCCCCAGCATTTT.